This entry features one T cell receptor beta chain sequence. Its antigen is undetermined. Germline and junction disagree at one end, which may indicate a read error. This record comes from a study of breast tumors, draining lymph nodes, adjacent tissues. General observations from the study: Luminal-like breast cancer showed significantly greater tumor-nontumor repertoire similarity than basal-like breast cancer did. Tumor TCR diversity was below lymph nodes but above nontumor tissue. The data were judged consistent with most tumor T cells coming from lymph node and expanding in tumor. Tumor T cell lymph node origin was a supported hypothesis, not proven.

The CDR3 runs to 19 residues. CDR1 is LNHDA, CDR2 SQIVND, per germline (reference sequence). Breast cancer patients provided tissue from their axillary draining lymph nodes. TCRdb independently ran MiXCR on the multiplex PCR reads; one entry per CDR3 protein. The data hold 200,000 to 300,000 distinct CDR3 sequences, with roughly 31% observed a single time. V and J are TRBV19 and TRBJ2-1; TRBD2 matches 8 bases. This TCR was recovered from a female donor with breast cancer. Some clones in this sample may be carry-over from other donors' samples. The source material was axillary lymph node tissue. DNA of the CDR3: TGTGCTAGTAGTAGGAGGTGGAAGCGGGAGTTCAACAAACACAATGAGCAGCTCTTC. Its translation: CASSRRWKREFNKHNEQLF.